The 14 T cell receptor beta chains below all came from one sample that was sequenced in a study of blood T cell repertoires in COVID-19 (dated by TCRdb to 2019 to 2021). Preparation of the library involved the immunoSEQ multiplex PCR assay. The source is immuneACCESS, and TCRdb retained only in-frame sequences with V and J called. Part of the clones is not carried over; for the studies checked, unresolved V genes explain less than half of this, and the remainder is unexplained. This sample comprises about 200,000 clones, 89% of them detected only once. The top ten clonotypes cover under 7% of the sample. Source material: peripheral blood. All receptors derive from a man between 60 and 75 years old who had recovered from COVID-19.

V is TRBV5-6 and J is TRBJ1-1, with 10 positions matching TRBD1. The CDR3 has 13 amino acids. In germline, CDR1 is SGHDT, CDR2 YYEEEE. V dropped 3 bases and J dropped 7; count of bases not matched to a gene: 3. The DNA of the CDR3 is TGTGCCAGCAGCTGGGACAGGGGCGGTGAAGCTTTCTTT. It is translated as CASSWDRGGEAFF.

This chain uses TRBV19 with TRBJ1-6, with D unclear. The V end was cut by 8 bases, the J end by 7 bases, with 12 bases between. This CDR3 region has 13 residues. Germline CDR1 and CDR2: LNHDA and SQIVND (reference sequence). The CDR3 protein is CASSAGMNSPLHF. The CDR3 DNA sequence: TGTGCCAGTTCGGCAGGAATGAATTCACCCCTCCACTTT.

The chain links TRBV19 to TRBJ2-7; TRBD1 aligns across 12 bases. The V segment lost 1 base and the J segment 7 bases; nucleotides outside the gene matches: 8. CDR3 length: 16 amino acids. From germline, CDR1 is LNHDA and CDR2 SQIVND (reference sequence). The CDR3 coding sequence is TGTGCCAGTAGTATAGCACGGGGGACAGGGGGCTATGAGCAGTACTTC. As protein: CASSIARGTGGYEQYF.

This sequence joins TRBV7-9 and TRBJ1-2; 9 positions match TRBD1. Germline V gene lookup returns CDR1 SEHNR and CDR2 FQNEAQ (reference sequence). The CDR3 is 15 residues long. With V trimmed by 5 bases and J by 5 bases, 9 bases remained unmatched. The CDR3 DNA sequence: TGTGCCAGCAGCGCACAGGGGGCGCAGGGATATGGCTACACCTTC. It codes for CASSAQGAQGYGYTF. Combining the CDR3 with reference TRBV7-9 and TRBJ1-2 gives the whole variable domain DTGVSQNPRHKITKRGQNVTFRCDPISEHNRLYWYRQTLGQGPEFLTYFQNEAQLEKSRLLSDRFSAERPKGSFSTLEIQRTEQGDSAMYLCASSAQGAQGYGYTFGSGTRLTVV.

The chain uses TRBV3-1 (or the pseudogene TRBV3-2) and TRBJ2-1, with 7 bases that match TRBD1. Unmatched junction bases numbered 6, after V lost 3 bases and J lost 7 bases. Looked up from germline, CDR1 is LGHDT and CDR2 is YNNKEL (reference sequence). This CDR3 has 14 amino acids. The CDR3 loop reads CASSHPGQTNEQFF. In DNA, the CDR3 is TGTGCCAGCAGCCACCCGGGACAGACAAATGAGCAGTTCTTC.

CDR3 coding DNA: TGTGCCAGCAGTAAAACAGGGGCGAACACTGAAGCTTTCTTT. Encoded protein: CASSKTGANTEAFF. The chain couples TRBV6-5 to TRBJ1-1; 7 bases fit TRBD1. CDR1 and CDR2 (germline): MNHEY, SVGAGI. J gave up 1 base and V 5 bases, and 4 bases lay outside the gene matches. CDR3 length: 14 amino acids.

The chain couples TRBV12-3 or TRBV12-4 to TRBJ1-1; perhaps TRBD1 as D (6 bases). This CDR3 is built from 12 residues. V gave up 7 bases and J gave up 11 bases, with 17 bases separating them. The CDR3 reads CASTLGGGSAFF. The DNA for the CDR3 is TGTGCCAGCACCTTGGGAGGGGGTAGTGCTTTCTTT.

The sample holds one count of this clone. This rearrangement joins TRBV18 to TRBJ1-1, with a possible D match to TRBD1 (6 bases). This CDR3 contains 15 residues. The V end was cut by 3 bases, the J end by 5 bases, with 16 bases between. CDR1 and CDR2 (germline): KGHSH, LQKENI. CDR3 residues: CASSPLTGVSTEAFF. The CDR3 DNA reads TGTGCCAGCTCACCTTTGACAGGTGTAAGTACTGAAGCTTTCTTT.

The rearrangement links TRBV12-5 to TRBJ1-1; TRBD1 matches at 8 bases. The junction had 5 bases not matched to a gene; V was cut back by 7 bases and J by 4 bases. CDR1 LGHNT and CDR2 FRNRAP come from the germline V gene. The CDR3 contains 13 residues. In DNA, the CDR3 is TGTGCTAGTGACTCGACAGGGGTCACTGAAGCTTTCTTT. Translating gives CASDSTGVTEAFF.

The chain carries TRBV7-2 and TRBJ1-2; a possible D gene is TRBD1 (6 bases). This CDR3 spans 14 amino acids. CDR1 SGHTA and CDR2 FQGNSA come from the germline V gene. The V end lost 6 bases, the J end lost 7 bases, and 18 bases lay between the germline ends. The CDR3 DNA reads as TGTGCCAGCAGGGATGGGGGCTCGAGTGTTGGCTACACCTTC. Its protein product is CASRDGGSSVGYTF.

V usage is TRBV6-2 or TRBV6-3 and J usage is TRBJ2-7; possible D gene TRBD1, 5 bases. In germline, CDR1 is MNHEY, CDR2 SVGEGT. CDR3 size: 14 residues. V lost 6 bases to trimming and J lost 2 bases, with 14 bases between them. Here the CDR3 reads CASSPRDPPYEQYF. In nucleotides, the CDR3 is TGTGCCAGCAGCCCCAGGGATCCCCCCTACGAGCAGTACTTC.

The genes are TRBV7-6 and TRBJ2-7; TRBD2 might be the D (6 bases). Germline V gene sequence: CDR1 SGHVS, CDR2 FNYEAQ. V lost 0 bases to trimming and J lost 3 bases, with 12 bases between them. This CDR3 comprises 15 residues. The CDR3 here is CASSLARGKGYEQYF. The DNA of the CDR3 is TGTGCCAGCAGCTTAGCACGGGGGAAGGGCTACGAGCAGTACTTC.

The rearrangement links TRBV19 to TRBJ2-7, with D perhaps matching TRBD2 (6 bases). Deletions cut 0 bases from V and 1 base from J, with 13 bases between. Germline CDR1 LNHDA, CDR2 SQIVND (reference sequence). This CDR3 has 16 amino acids. The CDR3 here is CASSIDSGERSYEQYF. The CDR3 region has the DNA TGTGCCAGTAGTATAGATTCGGGGGAGAGGTCCTACGAGCAGTACTTC.

J is TRBJ1-6 and V is TRBV30; D gene uncertain. The CDR3 loop spans 14 amino acids. The V gene lost 0 bases and the J gene lost 10 bases, with 13 bases spanning the gap. CDR1 is GTSNPN, CDR2 SVGIG, per germline (reference sequence). CDR3 nucleotide sequence: TGTGCCTGGAGTGTATCGTTACCGGGATCACCCCTCCACTTT. Protein product: CAWSVSLPGSPLHF.